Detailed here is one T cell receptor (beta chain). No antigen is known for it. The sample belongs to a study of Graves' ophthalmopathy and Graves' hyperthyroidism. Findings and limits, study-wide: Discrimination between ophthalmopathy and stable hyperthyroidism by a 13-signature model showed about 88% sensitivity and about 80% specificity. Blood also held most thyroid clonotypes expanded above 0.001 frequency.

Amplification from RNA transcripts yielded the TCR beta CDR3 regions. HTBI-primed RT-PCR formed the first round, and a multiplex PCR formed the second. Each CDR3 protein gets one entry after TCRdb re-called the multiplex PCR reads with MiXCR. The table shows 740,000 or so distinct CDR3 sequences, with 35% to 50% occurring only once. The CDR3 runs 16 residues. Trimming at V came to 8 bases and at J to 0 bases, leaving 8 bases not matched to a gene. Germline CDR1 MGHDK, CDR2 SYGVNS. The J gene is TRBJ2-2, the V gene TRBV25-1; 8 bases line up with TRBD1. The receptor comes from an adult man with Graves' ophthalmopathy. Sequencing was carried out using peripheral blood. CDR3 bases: TGTGCCAGCTCCCCCAGGGACAGGTCGAACACCGGGGAGCTGTTTTTT. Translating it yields CASSPRDRSNTGELFF.